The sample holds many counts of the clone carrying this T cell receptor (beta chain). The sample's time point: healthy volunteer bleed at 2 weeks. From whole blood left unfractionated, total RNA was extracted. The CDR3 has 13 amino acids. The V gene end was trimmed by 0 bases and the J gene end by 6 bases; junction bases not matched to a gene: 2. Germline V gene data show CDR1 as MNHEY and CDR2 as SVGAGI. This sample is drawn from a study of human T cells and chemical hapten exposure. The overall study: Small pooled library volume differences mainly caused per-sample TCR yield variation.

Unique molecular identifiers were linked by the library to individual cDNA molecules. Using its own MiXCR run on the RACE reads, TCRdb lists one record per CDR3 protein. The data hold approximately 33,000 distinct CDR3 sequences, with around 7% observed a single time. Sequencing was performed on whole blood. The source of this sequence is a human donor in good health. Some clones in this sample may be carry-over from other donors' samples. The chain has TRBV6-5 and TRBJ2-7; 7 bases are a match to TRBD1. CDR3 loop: CASSYSGGGEQYF. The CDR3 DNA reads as TGTGCCAGCAGTTACTCAGGGGGCGGCGAGCAGTACTTC.